This TCR beta chain is drawn from a study of shared clonotypes between healthy human individuals. Whole-study findings and limits: Large depth notwithstanding, sorted-subset sequencing proved incomplete by rarefaction. As a rule, naive subsets had a larger estimated richness than memory subsets.

The V end lost 1 base, the J end lost 2 bases, and 16 bases lay between the germline ends. Germline V CDR1 and CDR2: SGHDN, FVKESK. This CDR3 has 17 amino acids. Naive CD8 isolation took CD45RO-negative cells positively selected for CCR7 and excluded terminally differentiated effector memory CD45RA+ cells. Only in-frame clones appear in the TCRdb table, and some are missing; sequencing was by immunoSEQ multiplex PCR. The sample lists hundreds of thousands of clones; about 96% were seen once. Of note for this clone: Its antigen is still unknown.

V and J are TRBV14 and TRBJ2-3; D is uncertain. The source of this sequence is a man aged 30 to 45 in good health. The sequencing input was naive CD8+ T cells sorted from blood. CDR3 DNA: TGTGCCAGCAGCCAAGGTCCCGGACCCCTGACCACAGATACGCAGTATTTT. Encoded protein: CASSQGPGPLTTDTQYF.